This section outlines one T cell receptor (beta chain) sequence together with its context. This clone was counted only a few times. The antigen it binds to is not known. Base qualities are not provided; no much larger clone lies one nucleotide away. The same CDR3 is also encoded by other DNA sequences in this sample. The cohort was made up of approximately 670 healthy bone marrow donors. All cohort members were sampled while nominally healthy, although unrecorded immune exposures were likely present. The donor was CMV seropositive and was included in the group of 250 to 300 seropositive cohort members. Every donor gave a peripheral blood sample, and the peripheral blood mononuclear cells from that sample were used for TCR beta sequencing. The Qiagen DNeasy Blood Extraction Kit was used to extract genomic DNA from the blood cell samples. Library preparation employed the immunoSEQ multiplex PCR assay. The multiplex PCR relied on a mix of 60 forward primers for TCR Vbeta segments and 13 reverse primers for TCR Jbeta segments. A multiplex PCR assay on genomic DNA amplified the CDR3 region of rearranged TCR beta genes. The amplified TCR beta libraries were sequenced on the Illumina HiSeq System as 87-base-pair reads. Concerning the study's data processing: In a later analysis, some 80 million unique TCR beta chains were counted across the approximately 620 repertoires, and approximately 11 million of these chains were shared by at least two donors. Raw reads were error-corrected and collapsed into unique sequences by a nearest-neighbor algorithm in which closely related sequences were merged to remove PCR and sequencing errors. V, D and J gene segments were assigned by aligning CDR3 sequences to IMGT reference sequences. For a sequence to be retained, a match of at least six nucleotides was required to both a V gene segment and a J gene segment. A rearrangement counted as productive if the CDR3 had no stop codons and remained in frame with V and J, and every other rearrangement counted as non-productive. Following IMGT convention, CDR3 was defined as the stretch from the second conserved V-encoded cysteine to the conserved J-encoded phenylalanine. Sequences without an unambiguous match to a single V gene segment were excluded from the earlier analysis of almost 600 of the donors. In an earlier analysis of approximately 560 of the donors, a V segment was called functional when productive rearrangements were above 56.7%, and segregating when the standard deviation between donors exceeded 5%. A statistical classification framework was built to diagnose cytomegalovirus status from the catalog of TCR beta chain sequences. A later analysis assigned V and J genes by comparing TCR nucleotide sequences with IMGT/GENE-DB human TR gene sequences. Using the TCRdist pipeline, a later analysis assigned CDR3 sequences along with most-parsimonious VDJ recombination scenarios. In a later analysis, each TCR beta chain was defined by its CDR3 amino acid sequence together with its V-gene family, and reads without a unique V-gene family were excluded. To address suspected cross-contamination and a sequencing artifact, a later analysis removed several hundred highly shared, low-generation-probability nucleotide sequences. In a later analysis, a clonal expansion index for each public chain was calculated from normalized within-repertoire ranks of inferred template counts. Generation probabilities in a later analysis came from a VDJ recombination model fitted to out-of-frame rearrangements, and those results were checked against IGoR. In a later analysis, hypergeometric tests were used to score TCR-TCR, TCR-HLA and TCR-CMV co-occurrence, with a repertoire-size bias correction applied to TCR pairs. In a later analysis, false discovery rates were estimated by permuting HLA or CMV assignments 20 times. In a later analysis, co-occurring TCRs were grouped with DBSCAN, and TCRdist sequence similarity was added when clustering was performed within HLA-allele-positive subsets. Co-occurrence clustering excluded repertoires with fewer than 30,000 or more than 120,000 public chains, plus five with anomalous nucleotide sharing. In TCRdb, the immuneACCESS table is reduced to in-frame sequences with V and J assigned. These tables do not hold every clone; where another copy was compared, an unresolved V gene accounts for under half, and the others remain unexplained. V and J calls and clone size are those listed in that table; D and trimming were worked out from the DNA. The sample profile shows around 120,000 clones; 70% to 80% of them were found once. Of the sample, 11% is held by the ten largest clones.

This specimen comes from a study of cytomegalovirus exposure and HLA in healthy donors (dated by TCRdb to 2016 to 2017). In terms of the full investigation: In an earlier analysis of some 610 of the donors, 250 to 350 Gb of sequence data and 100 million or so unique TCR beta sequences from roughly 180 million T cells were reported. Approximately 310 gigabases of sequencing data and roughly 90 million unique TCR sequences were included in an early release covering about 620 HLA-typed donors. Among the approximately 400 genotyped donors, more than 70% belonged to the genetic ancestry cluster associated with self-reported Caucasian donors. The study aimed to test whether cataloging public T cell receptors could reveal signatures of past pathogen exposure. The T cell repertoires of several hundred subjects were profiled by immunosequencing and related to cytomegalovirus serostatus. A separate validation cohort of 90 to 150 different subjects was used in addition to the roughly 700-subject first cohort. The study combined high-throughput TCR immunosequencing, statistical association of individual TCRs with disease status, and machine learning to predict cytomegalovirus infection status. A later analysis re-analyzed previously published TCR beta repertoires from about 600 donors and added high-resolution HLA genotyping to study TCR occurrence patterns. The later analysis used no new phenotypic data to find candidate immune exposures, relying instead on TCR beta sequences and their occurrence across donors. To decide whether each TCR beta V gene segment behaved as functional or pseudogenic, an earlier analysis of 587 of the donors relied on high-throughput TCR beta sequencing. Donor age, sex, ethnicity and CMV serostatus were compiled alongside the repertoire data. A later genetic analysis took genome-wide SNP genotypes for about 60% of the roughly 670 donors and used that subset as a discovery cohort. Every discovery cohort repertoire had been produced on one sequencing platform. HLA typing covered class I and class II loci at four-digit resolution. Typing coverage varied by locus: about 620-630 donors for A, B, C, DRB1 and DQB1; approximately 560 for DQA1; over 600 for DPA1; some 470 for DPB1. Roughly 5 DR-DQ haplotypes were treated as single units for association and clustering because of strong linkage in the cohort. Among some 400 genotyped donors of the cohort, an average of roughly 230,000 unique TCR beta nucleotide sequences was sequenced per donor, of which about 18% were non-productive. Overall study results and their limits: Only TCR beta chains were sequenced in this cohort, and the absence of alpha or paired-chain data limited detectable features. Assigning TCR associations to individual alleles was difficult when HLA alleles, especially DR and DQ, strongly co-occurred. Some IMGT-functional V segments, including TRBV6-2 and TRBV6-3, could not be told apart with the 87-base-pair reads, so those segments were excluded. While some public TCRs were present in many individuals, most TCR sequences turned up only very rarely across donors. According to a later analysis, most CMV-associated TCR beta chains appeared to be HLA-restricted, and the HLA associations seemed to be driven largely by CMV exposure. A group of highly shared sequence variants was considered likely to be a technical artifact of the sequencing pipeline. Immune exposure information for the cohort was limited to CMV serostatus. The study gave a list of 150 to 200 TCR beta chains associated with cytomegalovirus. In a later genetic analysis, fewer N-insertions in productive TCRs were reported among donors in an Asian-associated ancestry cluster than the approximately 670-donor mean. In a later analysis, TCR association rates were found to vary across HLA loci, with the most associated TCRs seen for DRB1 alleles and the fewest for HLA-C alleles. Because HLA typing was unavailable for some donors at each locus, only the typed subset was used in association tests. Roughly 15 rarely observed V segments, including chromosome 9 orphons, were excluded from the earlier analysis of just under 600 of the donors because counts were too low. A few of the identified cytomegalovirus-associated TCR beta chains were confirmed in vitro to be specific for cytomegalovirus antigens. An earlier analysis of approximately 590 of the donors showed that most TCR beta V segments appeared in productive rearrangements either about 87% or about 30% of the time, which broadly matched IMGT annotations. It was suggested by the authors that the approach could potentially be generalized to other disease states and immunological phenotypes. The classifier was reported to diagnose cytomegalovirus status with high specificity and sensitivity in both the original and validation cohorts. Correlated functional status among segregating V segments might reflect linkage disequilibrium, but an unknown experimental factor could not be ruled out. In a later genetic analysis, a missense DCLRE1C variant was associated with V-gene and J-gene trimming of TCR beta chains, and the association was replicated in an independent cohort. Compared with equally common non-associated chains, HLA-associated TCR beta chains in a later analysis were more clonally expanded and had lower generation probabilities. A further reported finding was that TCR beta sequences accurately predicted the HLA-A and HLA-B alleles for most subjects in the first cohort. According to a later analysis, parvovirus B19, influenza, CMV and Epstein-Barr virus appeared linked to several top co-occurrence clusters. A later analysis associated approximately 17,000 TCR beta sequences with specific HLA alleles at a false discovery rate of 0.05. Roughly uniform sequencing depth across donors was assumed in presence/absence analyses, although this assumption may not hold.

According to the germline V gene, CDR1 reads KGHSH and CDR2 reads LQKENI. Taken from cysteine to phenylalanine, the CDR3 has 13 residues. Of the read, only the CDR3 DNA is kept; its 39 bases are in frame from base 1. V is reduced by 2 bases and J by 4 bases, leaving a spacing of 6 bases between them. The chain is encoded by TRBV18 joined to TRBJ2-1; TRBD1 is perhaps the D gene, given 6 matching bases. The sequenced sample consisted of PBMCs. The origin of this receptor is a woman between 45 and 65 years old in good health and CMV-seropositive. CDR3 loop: CASSPTGYNEQFF. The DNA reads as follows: TGTGCCAGCTCACCAACAGGGTACAATGAGCAGTTCTTC.